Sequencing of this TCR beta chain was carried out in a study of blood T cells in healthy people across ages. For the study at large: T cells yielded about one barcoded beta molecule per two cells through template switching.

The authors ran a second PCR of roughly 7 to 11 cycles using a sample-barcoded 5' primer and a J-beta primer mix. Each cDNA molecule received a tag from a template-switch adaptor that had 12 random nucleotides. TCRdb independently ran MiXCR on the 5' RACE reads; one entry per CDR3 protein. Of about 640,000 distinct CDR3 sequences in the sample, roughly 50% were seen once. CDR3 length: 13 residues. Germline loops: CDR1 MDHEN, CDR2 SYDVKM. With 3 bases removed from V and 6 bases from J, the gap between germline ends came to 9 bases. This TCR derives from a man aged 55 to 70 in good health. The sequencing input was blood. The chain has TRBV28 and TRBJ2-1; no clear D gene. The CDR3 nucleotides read TGTGCCAGCAGTTTGGTTGCGTTCAATGAGCAGTTCTTC. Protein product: CASSLVAFNEQFF.